The clone carrying this T cell receptor (beta chain) was detected a few times. The antigen remains undetermined. V gave up 4 bases and J gave up 4 bases; unmatched junction bases: 6. The CDR3 totals 14 residues. Germline CDR1 is SNHLY and CDR2 is FYNNEI. This sample was taken from a study of CD8 T cells in ankylosing spondylitis. General observations from the study: A TCR beta motif made of several highly homologous variants seemed typical of ankylosing spondylitis blood. Reports say disease-linked clones showed up significantly more in matched ankylosing spondylitis synovial fluid.

It was by quantitative 5'-RACE with molecular barcodes that TCR beta libraries were made. A single record per CDR3 protein comes from TCRdb applying MiXCR to the 5' RACE reads. The repertoire has almost 400,000 distinct CDR3 sequences, 20% to 25% of them found once; the top ten carry roughly a sixth. This TCR derives from a male donor with ankylosing spondylitis. This sequence joins TRBV2 and TRBJ2-7; 8 bases are a match to TRBD1. Sequencing was done on a sample of blood, either unsorted or a sorted T cell fraction (not recorded which). CDR3 protein: CASSADRVVYEQYF. The CDR3 DNA reads as TGTGCCAGCAGTGCGGACAGGGTGGTATACGAGCAGTACTTC.